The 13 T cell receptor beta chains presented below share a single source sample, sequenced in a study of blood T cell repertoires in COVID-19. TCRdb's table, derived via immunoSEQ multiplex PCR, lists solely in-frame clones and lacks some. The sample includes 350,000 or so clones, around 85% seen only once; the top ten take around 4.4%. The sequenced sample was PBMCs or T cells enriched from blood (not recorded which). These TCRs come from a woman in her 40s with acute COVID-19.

DNA for the CDR3: TGTGCCAGCAGTTACCGACTAGCGGGGGGGCCGAATGAGCAGTTCTTC. Translation gives CASSYRLAGGPNEQFF. This sequence joins TRBV6-2 or TRBV6-3 and TRBJ2-1; 14 positions agree with TRBD2. Looked up from germline, CDR1 is MNHEY and CDR2 is SVGEGT. V shed 2 bases, J shed 7 bases, and the junction held 4 bases outside the gene matches. The CDR3 totals 16 residues.

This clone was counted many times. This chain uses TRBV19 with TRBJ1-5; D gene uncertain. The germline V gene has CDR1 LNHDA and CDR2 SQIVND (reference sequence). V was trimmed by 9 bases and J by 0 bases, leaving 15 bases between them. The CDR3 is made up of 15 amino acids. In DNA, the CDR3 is TGTGCCAGCCGACACGGAACTTATAGCAATCAGCCCCAGCATTTT. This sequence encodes CASRHGTYSNQPQHF.

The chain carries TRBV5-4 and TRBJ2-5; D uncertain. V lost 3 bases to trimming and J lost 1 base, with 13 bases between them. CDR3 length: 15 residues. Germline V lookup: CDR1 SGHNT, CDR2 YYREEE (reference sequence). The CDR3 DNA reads TGTGCCAGCAGCTCCCCAGGCTTTTTCCAAGAGACCCAGTACTTC. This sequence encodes CASSSPGFFQETQYF.

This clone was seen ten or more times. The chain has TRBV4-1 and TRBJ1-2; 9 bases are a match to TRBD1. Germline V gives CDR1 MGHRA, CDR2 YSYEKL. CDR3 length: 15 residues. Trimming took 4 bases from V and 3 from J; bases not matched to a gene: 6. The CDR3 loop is CASSRTGGKDYGYTF. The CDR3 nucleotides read TGCGCCAGCAGCCGAACAGGGGGCAAGGACTATGGCTACACCTTC.

The CDR3 bases are TGCGCCAGCAGCCAAGATCTGGGGGCACGGCAAGAGACCCAGTACTTC. Protein sequence: CASSQDLGARQETQYF. The rearrangement uses TRBV4-1 and TRBJ2-5; possible D gene TRBD1, 6 bases. Per germline, CDR1 MGHRA and CDR2 YSYEKL. Trimming removed 0 bases from V and 2 bases from J, with 13 bases in between. CDR3 length: 16 amino acids.

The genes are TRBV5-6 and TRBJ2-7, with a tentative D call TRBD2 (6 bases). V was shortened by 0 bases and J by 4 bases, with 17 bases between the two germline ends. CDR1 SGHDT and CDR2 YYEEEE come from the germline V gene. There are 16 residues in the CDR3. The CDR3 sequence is CASSLAMGGISYEQYF. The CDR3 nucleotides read TGTGCCAGCAGCTTGGCTATGGGAGGTATATCTTACGAGCAGTACTTC.

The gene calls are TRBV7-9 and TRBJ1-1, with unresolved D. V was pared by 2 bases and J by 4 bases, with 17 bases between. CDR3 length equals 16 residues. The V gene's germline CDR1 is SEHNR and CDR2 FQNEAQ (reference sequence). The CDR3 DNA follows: TGTGCCAGCAGCTTATTCTTGGTTGCGCAGGCCACTGAAGCTTTCTTT. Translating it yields CASSLFLVAQATEAFF.

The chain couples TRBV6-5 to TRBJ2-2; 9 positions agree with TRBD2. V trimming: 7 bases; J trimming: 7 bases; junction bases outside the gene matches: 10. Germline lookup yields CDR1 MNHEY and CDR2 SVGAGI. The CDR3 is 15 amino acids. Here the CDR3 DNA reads TGTGCCAGCACCCTTAGCGGGAGTTTTAGCGGGGAGCTGTTTTTT. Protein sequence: CASTLSGSFSGELFF.

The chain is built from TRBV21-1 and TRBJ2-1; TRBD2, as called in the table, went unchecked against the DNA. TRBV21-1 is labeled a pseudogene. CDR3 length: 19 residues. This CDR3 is CASSIGSRGSGTSYNEQFF. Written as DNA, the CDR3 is TGTGCCAGCAGCATCGGGTCGAGGGGTAGCGGGACTAGCTACAATGAGCAGTTCTTC.

CDR3 amino acids: CASSLSPRETQYF. CDR3 bases: TGTGCCAGCAGTTTATCCCCCAGAGAGACCCAGTACTTC. The chain links TRBV28 to TRBJ2-5, with unresolved D. Per the germline V gene, CDR1 is MDHEN and CDR2 is SYDVKM. The germline V and J ends were trimmed by 1 base and 4 bases, with 7 bases remaining between them. The length of the CDR3 is 13 residues.

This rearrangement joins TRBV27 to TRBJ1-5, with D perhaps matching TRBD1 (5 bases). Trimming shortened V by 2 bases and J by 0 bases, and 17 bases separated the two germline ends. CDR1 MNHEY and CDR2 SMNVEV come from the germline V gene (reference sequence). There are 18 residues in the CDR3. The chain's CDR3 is CASSLSSPRGTSNQPQHF. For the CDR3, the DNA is TGTGCCAGCAGTTTAAGTTCCCCTCGGGGGACTAGCAATCAGCCCCAGCATTTT.

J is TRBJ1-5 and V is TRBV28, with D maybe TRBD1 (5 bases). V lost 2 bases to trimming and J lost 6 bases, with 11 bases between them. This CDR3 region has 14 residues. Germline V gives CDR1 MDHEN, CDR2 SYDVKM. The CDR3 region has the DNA TGTGCCAGCAGTTTAGACAGTGCTATTCAGCCCCAGCATTTT. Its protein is CASSLDSAIQPQHF.

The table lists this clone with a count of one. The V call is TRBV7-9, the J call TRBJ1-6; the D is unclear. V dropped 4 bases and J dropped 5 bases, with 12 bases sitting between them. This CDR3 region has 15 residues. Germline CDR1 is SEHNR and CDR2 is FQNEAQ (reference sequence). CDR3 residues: CASSSGSNHNSPLHF. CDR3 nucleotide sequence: TGTGCCAGCAGCTCCGGGTCCAACCATAATTCACCCCTCCACTTT. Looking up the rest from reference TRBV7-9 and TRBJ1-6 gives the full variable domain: DTGVSQNPRHKITKRGQNVTFRCDPISEHNRLYWYRQTLGQGPEFLTYFQNEAQLEKSRLLSDRFSAERPKGSFSTLEIQRTEQGDSAMYLCASSSGSNHNSPLHFGNGTRLTVT.